The clone carrying this T cell receptor (beta chain) was observed a handful of times. The amount of total RNA extracted per sample was at least 5.5 micrograms. The V gene's germline CDR1 is MNHEY and CDR2 SVGEGT. CDR3 length equals 15 residues. The germline V and J ends were trimmed by 2 bases and 0 bases, with 9 bases remaining between them. The record originates from a study of blood T cells in healthy people across ages. A sample-barcoded 5' primer and a J-beta primer mix were used in a second PCR of roughly 7 to 11 cycles. TCRdb re-called the 5' RACE reads through MiXCR, storing one row per CDR3 protein. The sample has 700,000 to 1,000,000 distinct CDR3 sequences, approximately 48% seen once.

The sequence was obtained from a man in his 60s in good health. The specimen was blood. J is TRBJ2-3 and V is TRBV6-2 or TRBV6-3; D remains unclear. The CDR3 nucleotides read TGTGCCAGCAGTTACAACGGCGTGAGCACAGATACGCAGTATTTT. This codes for CASSYNGVSTDTQYF.